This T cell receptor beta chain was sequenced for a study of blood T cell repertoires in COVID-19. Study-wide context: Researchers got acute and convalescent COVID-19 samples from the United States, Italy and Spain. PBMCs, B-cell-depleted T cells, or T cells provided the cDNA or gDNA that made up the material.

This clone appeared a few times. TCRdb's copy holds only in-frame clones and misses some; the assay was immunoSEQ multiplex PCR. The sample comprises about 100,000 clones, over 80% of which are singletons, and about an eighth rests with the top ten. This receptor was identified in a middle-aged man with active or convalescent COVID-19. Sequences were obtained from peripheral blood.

The CDR3 here is CASSSGTLNTEAFF. Here the CDR3 DNA reads TGTGCCAGCAGTTCCGGGACACTGAACACTGAAGCTTTCTTT. This chain joins TRBV6-5 and TRBJ1-1; possible D gene TRBD1, 6 bases. There are 14 residues in the CDR3. V lost 4 bases, J lost 0 bases, and 9 bases lay in between. The germline CDR1 and CDR2 sequences are MNHEY and SVGAGI.